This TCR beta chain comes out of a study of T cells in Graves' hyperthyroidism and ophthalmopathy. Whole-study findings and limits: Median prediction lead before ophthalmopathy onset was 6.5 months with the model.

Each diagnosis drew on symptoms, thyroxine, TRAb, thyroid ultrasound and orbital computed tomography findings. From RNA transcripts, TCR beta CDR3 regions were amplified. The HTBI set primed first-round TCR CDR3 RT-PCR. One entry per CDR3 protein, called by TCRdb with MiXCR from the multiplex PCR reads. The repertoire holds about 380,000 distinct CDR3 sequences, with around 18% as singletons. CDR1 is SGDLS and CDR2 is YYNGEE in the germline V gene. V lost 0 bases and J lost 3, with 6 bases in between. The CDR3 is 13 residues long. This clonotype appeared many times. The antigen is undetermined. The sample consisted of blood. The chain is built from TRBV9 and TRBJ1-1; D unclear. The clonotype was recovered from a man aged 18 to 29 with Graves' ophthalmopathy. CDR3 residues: CASSVEGHTEAFF. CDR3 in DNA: TGTGCCAGCAGCGTAGAAGGACACACTGAAGCTTTCTTT.